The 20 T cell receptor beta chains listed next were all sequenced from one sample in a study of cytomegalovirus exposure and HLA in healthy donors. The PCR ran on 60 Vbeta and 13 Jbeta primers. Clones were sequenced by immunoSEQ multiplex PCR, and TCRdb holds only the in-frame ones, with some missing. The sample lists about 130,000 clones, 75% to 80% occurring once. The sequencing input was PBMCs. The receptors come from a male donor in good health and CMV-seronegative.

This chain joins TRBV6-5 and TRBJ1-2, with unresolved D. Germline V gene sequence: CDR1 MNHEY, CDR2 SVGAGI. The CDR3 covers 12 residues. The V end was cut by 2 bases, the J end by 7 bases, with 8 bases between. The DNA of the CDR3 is TGTGCCAGCAGTTACGATCTCAGTGGCTACACCTTC. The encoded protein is CASSYDLSGYTF.

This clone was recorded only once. This CDR3 is CASSQARWGRGGQETQYF. In DNA form, the CDR3 reads TGCGCCAGCAGCCAAGCCCGCTGGGGGCGGGGGGGGCAAGAGACCCAGTACTTC. The chain uses TRBV4-1 and TRBJ2-5; 9 nucleotides agree with TRBD2. Germline V lookup: CDR1 MGHRA, CDR2 YSYEKL. The length of the CDR3 is 18 residues. Trimming took 1 base from V and 2 from J; bases not matched to a gene: 11.

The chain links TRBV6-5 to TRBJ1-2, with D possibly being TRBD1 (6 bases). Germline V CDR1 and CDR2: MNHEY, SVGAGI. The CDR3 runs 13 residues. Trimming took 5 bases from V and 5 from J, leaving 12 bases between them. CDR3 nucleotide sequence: TGTGCCAGCAGTCCTGACAGGTTTTATGGCTACACCTTC. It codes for CASSPDRFYGYTF.

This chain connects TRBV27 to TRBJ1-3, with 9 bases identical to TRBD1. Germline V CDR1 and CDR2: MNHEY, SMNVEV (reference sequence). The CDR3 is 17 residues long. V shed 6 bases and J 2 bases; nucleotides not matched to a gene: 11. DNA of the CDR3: TGTGCCAGCAGCTCAACTCCGGACAGGGGAACTGGAAACACCATATATTTT. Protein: CASSSTPDRGTGNTIYF.

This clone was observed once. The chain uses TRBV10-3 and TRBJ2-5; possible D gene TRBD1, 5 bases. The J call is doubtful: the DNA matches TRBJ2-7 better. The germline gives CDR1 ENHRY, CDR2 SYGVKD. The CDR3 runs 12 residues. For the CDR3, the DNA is TGTGCCATCAGTGGGCAGGGATACGAGCAGTACTTC. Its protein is CAISGQGYEQYF.

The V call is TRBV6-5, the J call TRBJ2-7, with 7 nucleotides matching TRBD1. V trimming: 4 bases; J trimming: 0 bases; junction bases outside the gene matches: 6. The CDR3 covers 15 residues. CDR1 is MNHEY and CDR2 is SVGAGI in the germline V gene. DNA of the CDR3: TGTGCCAGCAGTTCAGGGACAGCTAGCTCCTACGAGCAGTACTTC. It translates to CASSSGTASSYEQYF.

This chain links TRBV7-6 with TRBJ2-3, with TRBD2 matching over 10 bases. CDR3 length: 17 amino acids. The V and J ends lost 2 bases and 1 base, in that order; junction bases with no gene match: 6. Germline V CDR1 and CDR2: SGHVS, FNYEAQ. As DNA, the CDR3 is TGTGCCAGCAGCTTAACAACCGGGACTAGCGGCACAGATACGCAGTATTTT. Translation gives CASSLTTGTSGTDTQYF. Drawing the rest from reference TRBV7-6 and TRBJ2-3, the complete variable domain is GAGVSQSPRYKVTKRGQDVALRCDPISGHVSLYWYRQALGQGPEFLTYFNYEAQQDKSGLPNDRFSAERPEGSISTLTIQRTEQRDSAMYRCASSLTTGTSGTDTQYFGPGTRLTVL.

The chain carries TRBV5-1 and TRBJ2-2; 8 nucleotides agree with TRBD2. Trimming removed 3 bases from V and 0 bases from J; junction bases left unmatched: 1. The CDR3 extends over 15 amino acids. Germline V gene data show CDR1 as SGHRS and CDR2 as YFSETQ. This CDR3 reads CASSYSGTNTGELFF. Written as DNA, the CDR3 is TGCGCCAGCAGCTATAGCGGGACGAACACCGGGGAGCTGTTTTTT.

The CDR3 DNA is TGCGCCAGCAGCCCGACTAGCGGGAGTACGGGGGAGCTGTTTTTT. Translation gives CASSPTSGSTGELFF. The V call is TRBV4-1, the J call TRBJ2-2, with TRBD2 matching 12 bases. Germline V gene data show CDR1 as MGHRA and CDR2 as YSYEKL. V trimming: 4 bases; J trimming: 8 bases; junction bases outside the gene matches: 5. This CDR3 spans 15 amino acids.

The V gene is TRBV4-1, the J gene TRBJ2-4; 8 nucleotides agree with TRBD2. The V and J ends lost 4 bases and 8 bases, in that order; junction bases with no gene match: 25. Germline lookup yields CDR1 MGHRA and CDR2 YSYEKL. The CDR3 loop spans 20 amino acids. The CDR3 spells CASSLFPQGLAGTEKHIQYF. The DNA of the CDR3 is TGCGCCAGCAGCCTATTCCCGCAGGGGTTAGCGGGGACCGAAAAACACATTCAGTACTTC.

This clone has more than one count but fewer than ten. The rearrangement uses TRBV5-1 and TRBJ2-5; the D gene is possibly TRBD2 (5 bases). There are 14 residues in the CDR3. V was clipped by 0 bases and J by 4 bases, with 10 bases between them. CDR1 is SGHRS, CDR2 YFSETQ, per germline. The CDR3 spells CASSLGTHTETQYF. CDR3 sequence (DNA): TGCGCCAGCAGCTTGGGGACTCACACAGAGACCCAGTACTTC.

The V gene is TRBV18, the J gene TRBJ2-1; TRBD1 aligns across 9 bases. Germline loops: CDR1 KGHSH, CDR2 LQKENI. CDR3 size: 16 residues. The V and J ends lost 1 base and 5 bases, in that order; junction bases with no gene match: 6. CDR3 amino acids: CASSPRGDRVNNEQFF. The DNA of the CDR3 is TGTGCCAGCTCACCACGAGGGGACAGGGTTAACAATGAGCAGTTCTTC.

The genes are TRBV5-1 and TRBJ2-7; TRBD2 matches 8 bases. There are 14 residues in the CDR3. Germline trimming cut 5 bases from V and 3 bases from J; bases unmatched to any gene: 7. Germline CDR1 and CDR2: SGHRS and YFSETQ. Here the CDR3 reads CASRYTSGSYEQYF. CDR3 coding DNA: TGCGCCAGCAGGTACACTAGCGGTAGCTACGAGCAGTACTTC.

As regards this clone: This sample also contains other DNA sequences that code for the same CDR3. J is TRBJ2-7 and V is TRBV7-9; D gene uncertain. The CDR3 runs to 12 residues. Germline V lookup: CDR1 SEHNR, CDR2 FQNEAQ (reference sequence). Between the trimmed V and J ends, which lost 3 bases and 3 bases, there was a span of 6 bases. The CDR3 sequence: CASSFVSYEQYF. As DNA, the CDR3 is TGTGCCAGCAGCTTCGTTAGCTACGAGCAGTACTTC. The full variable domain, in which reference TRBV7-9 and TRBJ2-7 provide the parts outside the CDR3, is DTGVSQNPRHKITKRGQNVTFRCDPISEHNRLYWYRQTLGQGPEFLTYFQNEAQLEKSRLLSDRFSAERPKGSFSTLEIQRTEQGDSAMYLCASSFVSYEQYFGPGTRLTVT.

In DNA form, the CDR3 reads TGCGCCAGCAGCCAAGGGAGGGAAACCTATGGCTACACCTTC. The encoded protein is CASSQGRETYGYTF. J is TRBJ1-2 and V is TRBV4-3; D unresolved. The ends were cut back, 1 base at V and 4 bases at J, with 10 bases in the middle. The length of the CDR3 is 14 residues. Germline V gene data show CDR1 as LGHNA and CDR2 as YSLEER.

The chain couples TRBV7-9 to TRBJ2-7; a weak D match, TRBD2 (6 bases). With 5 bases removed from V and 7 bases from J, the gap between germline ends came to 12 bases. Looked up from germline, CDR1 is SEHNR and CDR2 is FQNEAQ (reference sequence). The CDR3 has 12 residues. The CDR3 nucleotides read TGTGCCAGCAGCGGCCAGACTAGAGAGCAGTACTTC. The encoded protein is CASSGQTREQYF.

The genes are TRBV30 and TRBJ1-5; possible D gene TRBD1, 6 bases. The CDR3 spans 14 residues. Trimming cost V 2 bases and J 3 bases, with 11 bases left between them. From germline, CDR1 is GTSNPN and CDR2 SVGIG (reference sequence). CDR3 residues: CAWSTGQHNQPQHF. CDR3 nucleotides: TGTGCCTGGAGTACTGGACAGCACAATCAGCCCCAGCATTTT.

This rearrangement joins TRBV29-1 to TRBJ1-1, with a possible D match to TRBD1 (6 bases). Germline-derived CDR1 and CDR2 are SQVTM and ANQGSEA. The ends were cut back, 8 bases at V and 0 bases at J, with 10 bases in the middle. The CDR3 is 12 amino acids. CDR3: CSIGQLNTEAFF. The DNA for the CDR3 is TGCAGCATCGGACAGCTGAACACTGAAGCTTTCTTT.

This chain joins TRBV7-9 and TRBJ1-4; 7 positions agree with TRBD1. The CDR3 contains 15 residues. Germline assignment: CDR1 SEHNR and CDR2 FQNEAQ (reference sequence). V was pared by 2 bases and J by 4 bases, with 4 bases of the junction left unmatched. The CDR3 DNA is TGTGCCAGCAGCTTACTGACAGGGAGTAATGAAAAACTGTTTTTT. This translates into CASSLLTGSNEKLFF.

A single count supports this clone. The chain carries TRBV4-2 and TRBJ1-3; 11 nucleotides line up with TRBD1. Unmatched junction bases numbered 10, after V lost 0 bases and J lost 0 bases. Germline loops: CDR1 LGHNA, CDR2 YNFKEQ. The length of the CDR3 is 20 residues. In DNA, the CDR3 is TGTGCCAGCAGCCAAGATTTGGCAAAGGGACAGGGGGTCTCTGGAAACACCATATATTTT. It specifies CASSQDLAKGQGVSGNTIYF.